The TCR beta chain under discussion was sequenced for a study of T cell changes during pregnancy in multiple sclerosis. Assay used: immunoSEQ multiplex PCR; TCRdb lists only in-frame clones, some missing. This table has 42,000 or so clones, around 90% appearing once. The count of this clone is one. Germline V CDR1 and CDR2: SGHDT, YYEEEE. V was pared by 1 base and J by 2 bases, with 24 bases between. The CDR3 consists of 19 residues. Sequenced material: CD4+ T cells from peripheral blood mononuclear cells, taken after pregnancy. The chain combines TRBV5-6 with TRBJ1-1; D not resolved. This TCR came from a female donor with multiple sclerosis, enrolled in a pregnancy study. The CDR3 DNA reads as TGTGCCAGCAGCTTGCTCCCGTTGGCAGGATGGGTAGTAAACACTGAAGCTTTCTTT. Encoded protein: CASSLLPLAGWVVNTEAFF.